The rows below give T cell receptor beta chains drawn from one sample of a study of OX40 agonist ivuxolimab in advanced cancers. Method: immunoSEQ multiplex PCR; TCRdb's copy keeps in-frame clones and lacks some. The sample comprises roughly 56,000 clones, around 79% of which are singletons, and roughly 1.2% rests with the top ten. The sample was CD4+ or CD8+ T cells sorted from blood, taken in a trial of the OX40 agonist ivuxolimab. The receptors here all came from an adult with an advanced solid tumor such as melanoma, head and neck, liver or kidney cancer. Each CDR3 is given with its conserved first and last residue. Each record gives: J gene, V gene, clone size, D gene, CDR3 DNA, CDR3 protein. The D gene is left open where the match is weak. Clone size is shown for a subset of rows, as once, few, many or a class of expanded clone.

>TRBJ2-5|TRBV4-1|.|TRBD2
TGCGCCAGCAGCCGGACCGGGACTAACCAAGAGACCCAGTACTTC
CASSRTGTNQETQYF
>TRBJ2-5|TRBV5-1|.|TRBD1
TGCGCCAGCAGATCCAGGACAGGGGCGCAAGAGACCCAGTACTTC
CASRSRTGAQETQYF
>TRBJ1-1|TRBV20-1|.|.
TGCAGTGCTCCCGAAGTGACTGAAGCTTTCTTT
CSAPEVTEAFF
>TRBJ1-1|TRBV7-8|once|TRBD1
TGTGCCAGCAGCTTAAGAAACAGGGGGCTGAACACTGAAGCTTTCTTT
CASSLRNRGLNTEAFF
>TRBJ1-5|TRBV2|.|TRBD1
TGTGCCAGCAGTCTTGACAGGGTAGATGGCAATCAGCCCCAGCATTTT
CASSLDRVDGNQPQHF
>TRBJ2-5|TRBV7-6|.|.
TGTGCCAGCAGCTTATTGGCCCCGCCCGAAGAGACCCAGTACTTC
CASSLLAPPEETQYF
>TRBJ2-7|TRBV6-6|.|TRBD1
TGTGCCAGCAGCTCAGGACAGGACTCCTACGAGCAGTACTTC
CASSSGQDSYEQYF
>TRBJ2-2|TRBV10-3|few|TRBD1
TGTGCCCTCAGGGGGCGCGAGGACGGGGAGCTGTTTTTT
CALRGREDGELFF
>TRBJ2-7|TRBV6-5|.|.
TGTGCCAGCAGTTACGGTCCGGGAATTCGGTACGAGCAGTACTTC
CASSYGPGIRYEQYF
>TRBJ2-7|TRBV11-3|once|.
TGTGCCAGCAGCTTAGCCGGAGGAAGCTCCTACGAGCAGTACTTC
CASSLAGGSSYEQYF
>TRBJ1-5|TRBV28|.|TRBD1
TGTGCCAGCTCCGGACAGGGGGCCAGGAATCAGCCCCAGCATTTT
CASSGQGARNQPQHF
>TRBJ2-5|TRBV6-1|.|.
TGTGCCAGCAGCCTCGTTGGGGAGCAGTACTTC
CASSLVGEQYF
>TRBJ2-2|TRBV5-1|few|.
TGCGCCAGCAGCTTGGCCTCGAGAACGGGATGGAACACCGGGGAGCTGTTTTTT
CASSLASRTGWNTGELFF
>TRBJ2-6|TRBV19|.|.
TGTGCCAGTAGTATTACAGGGTCTGGGGCCAACGTCCTGACTTTC
CASSITGSGANVLTF
>TRBJ1-1|TRBV6-1|.|.
TGTGCCGGGGGGTCAGGGGTGAACACTGAAGCTTTCTTT
CAGGSGVNTEAFF
>TRBJ1-1|TRBV30|.|.
TGTGCCTGGAGTGTACAAGGGCTCAATGGAGGTTTCTTT
CAWSVQGLNGGFF
>TRBJ2-1|TRBV29-1|.|TRBD2
TGCAGCGTCGAGACTAGCCGCGGCAATGAGCAGTTCTTC
CSVETSRGNEQFF
>TRBJ1-1|TRBV5-1|.|.
TGCGCCAGCACAAACGGACAGTTGAACACTGAAGCTTTCTTT
CASTNGQLNTEAFF
>TRBJ2-7|TRBV18|.|.
TGTGCCAGCTCGTTGCTTGGGGAGCAGTACTTC
CASSLLGEQYF
>TRBJ1-1|TRBV5-1|.|.
TGCGCCAGCTATAACCCGTTGAGGAACACTGAAGCTTTCTTT
CASYNPLRNTEAFF
>TRBJ2-7|TRBV28|.|.
TGTGCCAGCAGTTTACCCTCTCTCCACGAGCAGTACTTC
CASSLPSLHEQYF
>TRBJ2-7|TRBV6-5|.|.
TGTGCCAGCAGTTACGGGGCAGACATGACCTACGAGCAGTACTTC
CASSYGADMTYEQYF
>TRBJ2-3|TRBV11-1|.|TRBD1
TGTGCCAGCAGAAACTACGTAGGGGGCGCAGATACGCAGTATTTT
CASRNYVGGADTQYF
>TRBJ1-1|TRBV11-1|.|.
TGTGCCAGCAGCACCTACGGGGCCCAGGACTTT
CASSTYGAQDF
>TRBJ2-5|TRBV18|.|TRBD1
TGTGCCAGCTCACCAAGAAACGCTCCGGGACAGGCTCAAGAGACCCAGTACTTC
CASSPRNAPGQAQETQYF
>TRBJ2-1|TRBV7-7|.|TRBD2
TGTGCTAGCAGCTTAGGGACTAGCGGGAGCAATGAGCAGTTCTTC
CASSLGTSGSNEQFF
>TRBJ1-1|TRBV28|many|TRBD1
TGTGCCAGCAGTCCCGGGCCTGGACAGGGCCTGAGAGCTTTCTTT
CASSPGPGQGLRAFF